This paragraph reports one T cell receptor (beta chain). TCRB transcripts that were expressed got sequenced, as all of the isolated RNA had been reverse transcribed. Profiling relied on immunoSEQ multiplex PCR, and the TCRdb table lists in-frame clones only, not all of them. Of about half a million clones in the sample, 30% were seen once. This sample was taken from a study of beta chain features in type 1 diabetes. The sequenced sample was naive CD4+ T cells from blood. This receptor was identified in a man aged 18 to 30 in good health.

CDR3 sequence: CASSSYSSGANVLTF. As DNA, the CDR3 is TGTGCCAGCAGTTCCTACAGCTCTGGGGCCAACGTCCTGACTTTC. The J gene is TRBJ2-6, the V gene TRBV27; D not resolved. CDR3 length: 15 residues. Trimming took off 4 bases at V and 0 bases at J, with 7 bases between the two ends. From germline, CDR1 is MNHEY and CDR2 SMNVEV (reference sequence).